Shown below are 27 T cell receptor beta chains from a single sample sequenced in a study of cytomegalovirus exposure and HLA in healthy donors. A multiplex PCR was run with 60 Vbeta primers and 13 Jbeta primers. Here immunoSEQ multiplex PCR was the method, and the copy in TCRdb shows in-frame clones only, minus some. The sample carries about 150,000 clones, approximately 80% recorded once. The sequencing input was PBMCs. The receptors here all came from a female donor in good health and CMV-seropositive.

The rearrangement links TRBV7-2 to TRBJ2-6; D ambiguous. This CDR3 has 13 amino acids. CDR1 and CDR2 (germline): SGHTA, FQGNSA. Trimming stripped 8 bases from V and 0 bases from J, with 5 bases between. In DNA, the CDR3 is TGTGCCAGCGTAATCTCTGGGGCCAACGTCCTGACTTTC. The encoded protein is CASVISGANVLTF.

The V gene is TRBV6-6, the J gene TRBJ2-2; 10 bases align to TRBD1. Germline V gives CDR1 MNHNY, CDR2 SVGAGI (reference sequence). The length of the CDR3 is 15 residues. With V trimmed by 5 bases and J by 5 bases, 5 bases remained unmatched. As DNA, the CDR3 is TGTGCCAGCAGTAGACAGGGGGCAATGACCGGGGAGCTGTTTTTT. Its translation: CASSRQGAMTGELFF.

The chain joins TRBV7-2 to TRBJ2-5; 12 bases are a match to TRBD2. The germline V gene has CDR1 SGHTA and CDR2 FQGNSA. The CDR3 consists of 17 residues. The V gene end was trimmed by 1 base and the J gene end by 5 bases; junction bases not matched to a gene: 8. The CDR3 sequence is CASSLEPSGGAWETQYF. In DNA form, the CDR3 reads TGTGCCAGCAGCTTAGAGCCTAGCGGGGGGGCTTGGGAGACCCAGTACTTC. The variable domain in full, with the rest retrieved from reference TRBV7-2 and TRBJ2-5, is GAGVSQSPSNKVTEKGKDVELRCDPISGHTALYWYRQSLGQGLEFLIYFQGNSAPDKSGLPSDRFSAERTGGSVSTLTIQRTQQEDSAVYLCASSLEPSGGAWETQYFGPGTRLLVL.

The V call is TRBV15, the J call TRBJ2-1; D perhaps matches TRBD2 (5 bases). The CDR3 length is 13 residues. Germline lookup yields CDR1 LNHNV and CDR2 YYDKDF (reference sequence). Trimming cost V 5 bases and J 2 bases, with 7 bases left between them. CDR3 nucleotides: TGTGCCACCAGCCCGACTACCTACAATGAGCAGTTCTTC. It encodes CATSPTTYNEQFF.

V gene TRBV21-1 combines with J gene TRBJ2-7; TRBD2 was called by the table and not checked on the DNA. TRBV21-1 is a pseudogene. The CDR3 is 17 residues long. The CDR3 DNA sequence: TGTGCCAGCAGCAAGAGCCGAGGAGAGGGCGGCTCCTACGAGCAGTACTTC. Translation: CASSKSRGEGGSYEQYF.

V usage is TRBV20-1 and J usage is TRBJ1-1, with 8 nucleotides matching TRBD1. This CDR3 is 10 amino acids long. Germline V gives CDR1 DFQATT, CDR2 SNEGSKA (reference sequence). The CDR3 nucleotides are TGCAGGGGACAGGCAGCTGAAGCTTTCTTT. This encodes CRGQAAEAFF.

V gene TRBV7-2 combines with J gene TRBJ1-2, with TRBD1 matching over 11 bases. The CDR3 covers 16 residues. Germline CDR1 is SGHTA and CDR2 is FQGNSA. The ends lost 5 bases at V and 0 bases at J; junction bases unmatched: 5. CDR3 sequence reads: CASSRTGGATNYGYTF. Written as DNA, the CDR3 is TGTGCCAGCAGCCGGACAGGGGGCGCAACTAACTATGGCTACACCTTC. The full variable domain, completed using reference TRBV7-2 and TRBJ1-2, is GAGVSQSPSNKVTEKGKDVELRCDPISGHTALYWYRQSLGQGLEFLIYFQGNSAPDKSGLPSDRFSAERTGGSVSTLTIQRTQQEDSAVYLCASSRTGGATNYGYTFGSGTRLTVV.

The chain links TRBV5-6 to TRBJ2-7, with D uncertain. The CDR3 runs to 12 residues. Trimming removed 4 bases at V and 3 bases at J, with 8 bases between. Germline V CDR1 and CDR2: SGHDT, YYEEEE. The CDR3 loop is CASSVKHYEQYF. CDR3 nucleotides: TGTGCCAGCAGCGTCAAACACTACGAGCAGTACTTC. The variable domain in full, with the rest retrieved from reference TRBV5-6 and TRBJ2-7, is DAGVTQSPTHLIKTRGQQVTLRCSPKSGHDTVSWYQQALGQGPQFIFQYYEEEERQRGNFPDRFSGHQFPNYSSELNVNALLLGDSALYLCASSVKHYEQYFGPGTRLTVT.

V is TRBV30 and J is TRBJ1-3; 8 bases agree with TRBD1. CDR1 GTSNPN and CDR2 SVGIG come from the germline V gene (reference sequence). CDR3 length equals 17 residues. Trimming cost V 1 base and J 0 bases; bases outside gene matches: 8. CDR3 loop: CAWSDGQGWVSGNTIYF. Here the CDR3 DNA reads TGTGCCTGGAGTGACGGACAGGGATGGGTCTCTGGAAACACCATATATTTT.

The chain links TRBV18 to TRBJ1-1, with 8 bases fitting TRBD1. V shed 6 bases, J shed 4 bases, and the junction held 10 bases outside the gene matches. The CDR3 runs 15 residues. Per the germline V gene, CDR1 is KGHSH and CDR2 is LQKENI. CDR3 sequence reads: CASSGQGAWVTEAFF. As DNA, the CDR3 is TGTGCCAGCTCGGGGCAGGGGGCATGGGTCACTGAAGCTTTCTTT.

This clone occurred once. One end of the junction does not line up with germline, which may come from a read error. V gene TRBV7-2 combines with J gene TRBJ2-7; D may be TRBD2 (6 bases). CDR1 and CDR2 (germline): SGHTA, FQGNSA. The CDR3 totals 14 residues. CDR3 sequence: CVSSLVGGIYEQYF. The CDR3 DNA follows: TGTGTCAGCAGCTTAGTTGGAGGGATCTACGAGCAGTACTTC.

CDR3 region: CASSQPTGTNTEAFF. In nucleotides, the CDR3 is TGCGCCAGCAGCCAACCAACAGGGACGAACACTGAAGCTTTCTTT. The V call is TRBV4-1, the J call TRBJ1-1, with a tentative D call TRBD1 (6 bases). This CDR3 region has 15 residues. Trimming shortened V by 2 bases and J by 1 base, and 11 bases separated the two germline ends. Germline V gives CDR1 MGHRA, CDR2 YSYEKL.

This clone came up once. The CDR3 sequence is CASSSPGHNQPQHF. In nucleotides, the CDR3 is TGTGCCAGCAGTTCCCCGGGACACAATCAGCCCCAGCATTTT. J is TRBJ1-5 and V is TRBV28; D is possibly TRBD1 (6 bases). Germline V gene sequence: CDR1 MDHEN, CDR2 SYDVKM. Trimming took off 4 bases at V and 3 bases at J, with 10 bases between the two ends. The CDR3 is 14 residues long.

V is TRBV5-1 and J is TRBJ2-3; TRBD2 aligns across 10 bases. The CDR3 sequence is 16 residues long. Germline V gives CDR1 SGHRS, CDR2 YFSETQ. The V segment lost 0 bases and the J segment 6 bases; nucleotides outside the gene matches: 7. DNA for the CDR3: TGCGCCAGCAGCTTGGCCCTAGCGGGGGCAGGGGATACGCAGTATTTT. This gives the protein CASSLALAGAGDTQYF.

CDR3 loop: CASSDLLVAGGFGTQYF. The DNA of the CDR3 is TGTGCCAGCAGCGATCTCCTGGTAGCGGGGGGGTTTGGGACCCAGTACTTC. V usage is TRBV7-8 and J usage is TRBJ2-5; TRBD2 matches at 11 bases. CDR1 SGHVS and CDR2 FQNEAQ come from the germline V gene. V was clipped by 5 bases and J by 7 bases; unmatched bases: 15. This CDR3 has 17 amino acids. The whole variable domain, filled in from reference TRBV7-8 and TRBJ2-5, reads GAGVSQSPRYKVAKRGQDVALRCDPISGHVSLFWYQQALGQGPEFLTYFQNEAQLDKSGLPSDRFFAERPEGSVSTLKIQRTQQEDSAVYLCASSDLLVAGGFGTQYFGPGTRLLVL.

The V and J genes are TRBV30 and TRBJ1-4, with 9 bases aligning to TRBD1. CDR3 length: 12 residues. The V gene end was trimmed by 5 bases and the J gene end by 11 bases; junction bases not matched to a gene: 6. Per the germline V gene, CDR1 is GTSNPN and CDR2 is SVGIG (reference sequence). The CDR3 protein is CAWSVQGAKLFF. In DNA, the CDR3 is TGTGCCTGGTCGGTACAGGGGGCGAAACTGTTTTTT.

This clone was detected a few times. The rearrangement uses TRBV28 and TRBJ2-7, with D unclear. Germline V gene data show CDR1 as MDHEN and CDR2 as SYDVKM. Trimming took 4 bases from V and 2 from J, leaving 12 bases between them. The CDR3 is 14 amino acids. CDR3 loop: CASSSTDITYEQYF. In DNA form, the CDR3 reads TGTGCCAGCAGTTCGACCGACATAACCTACGAGCAGTACTTC.

The V call is TRBV27, the J call TRBJ2-2, with TRBD2 matching over 10 bases. V lost 0 bases to trimming and J lost 6 bases; unmatched junction nucleotides: 7. Germline V CDR1 and CDR2: MNHEY, SMNVEV (reference sequence). The CDR3 has 17 amino acids. Here the CDR3 reads CASSLSVGLAGAGELFF. The CDR3 DNA sequence: TGTGCCAGCAGTTTATCGGTCGGGCTAGCGGGGGCCGGGGAGCTGTTTTTT.

V is TRBV9 and J is TRBJ1-2; tentative D call: TRBD1 (5 bases). V dropped 6 bases and J dropped 1 base, with 19 bases sitting between them. The germline CDR1 and CDR2 sequences are SGDLS and YYNGEE. The CDR3 extends over 16 amino acids. The CDR3 DNA follows: TGTGCCAGCAACGACCCAGGACATAATATTAACTATGGCTACACCTTC. Amino acids: CASNDPGHNINYGYTF. Together with reference TRBV9 and TRBJ1-2, the CDR3 gives the full variable domain: DSGVTQTPKHLITATGQRVTLRCSPRSGDLSVYWYQQSLDQGLQFLIQYYNGEERAKGNILERFSAQQFPDLHSELNLSSLELGDSALYFCASNDPGHNINYGYTFGSGTRLTVV.

The V and J genes are TRBV7-8 and TRBJ2-7, with 10 bases that match TRBD1. The CDR3 has 15 amino acids. Germline-derived CDR1 and CDR2 are SGHVS and FQNEAQ. The ends lost 5 bases at V and 4 bases at J; junction bases unmatched: 8. CDR3 protein: CASSPRTGGSYEQYF. CDR3 in DNA: TGTGCCAGCAGCCCCCGGACAGGGGGTAGTTACGAGCAGTACTTC.

The chain combines TRBV23-1 with TRBJ1-1, with D possibly TRBD1 on 5 matching bases. TRBV23-1 is reported as an ORF; its role is uncertain. The CDR3 sequence is 14 residues long. Trimming removed 7 bases from V and 0 bases from J, with 12 bases in between. The chain's CDR3 is CASILRVMNTEAFF. The CDR3 bases are TGCGCCAGCATCCTCAGGGTCATGAACACTGAAGCTTTCTTT.

This clone was detected once. V and J are TRBV11-1 and TRBJ2-5, with 7 bases fitting TRBD1. The V and J ends lost 2 bases and 2 bases, in that order; junction bases with no gene match: 2. Germline CDR1 and CDR2: SGHAT and FQDESV (reference sequence). The length of the CDR3 is 14 residues. The CDR3 DNA reads TGTGCCAGCAGCTTAAGGGGACAGCAAGAGACCCAGTACTTC. Protein: CASSLRGQQETQYF.

The V and J genes are TRBV4-2 and TRBJ2-3; D call uncertain. Germline CDR1 is LGHNA and CDR2 is YNFKEQ. V lost 4 bases to trimming and J lost 0 bases, with 11 bases between them. The CDR3 runs to 15 residues. The DNA for the CDR3 is TGTGCCAGCAGCCTCAACTACCTAAGCACAGATACGCAGTATTTT. Residues: CASSLNYLSTDTQYF.

The chain uses TRBV5-1 and TRBJ1-1; 9 bases agree with TRBD1. With V trimmed by 0 bases and J by 1 base, 7 bases remained unmatched. Germline V gene data show CDR1 as SGHRS and CDR2 as YFSETQ. This CDR3 spans 17 amino acids. CDR3 amino acids: CASSLDGTGRQNTEAFF. The CDR3 DNA reads TGCGCCAGCAGCTTGGACGGGACAGGGCGTCAGAACACTGAAGCTTTCTTT.

The V and J genes are TRBV25-1 and TRBJ2-5, with 10 bases lining up with TRBD2. The CDR3 loop spans 17 amino acids. Germline loops: CDR1 MGHDK, CDR2 SYGVNS. The J segment lost 4 bases and the V segment lost 3 bases, leaving 11 bases of the junction unmatched. The CDR3 reads CASSEGGLGTSVETQYF. CDR3 sequence (DNA): TGTGCCAGCAGTGAGGGGGGGTTGGGGACTAGCGTAGAGACCCAGTACTTC.

DNA for the CDR3: TGTGCCAGCAGCCAAAGCAATATTCCGGGGGGACTGTTTTTT. Protein sequence: CASSQSNIPGGLFF. The chain has TRBV4-2 and TRBJ1-4; D possibly corresponds to TRBD1 (5 bases). Trimming stripped 2 bases from V and 13 bases from J, with 17 bases between. The CDR3 sequence is 14 residues long. Germline V CDR1 and CDR2: LGHNA, YNFKEQ.

This chain uses TRBV7-9 with TRBJ2-7; TRBD2 might be the D (6 bases). The length of the CDR3 is 15 residues. Trimming cost V 1 base and J 5 bases, with 15 bases left between them. CDR1 and CDR2 from the germline V gene are SEHNR and FQNEAQ (reference sequence). The CDR3 reads CASSLEGGPGDEQYF. In DNA, the CDR3 is TGTGCCAGCAGCTTAGAAGGAGGGCCCGGGGACGAGCAGTACTTC.